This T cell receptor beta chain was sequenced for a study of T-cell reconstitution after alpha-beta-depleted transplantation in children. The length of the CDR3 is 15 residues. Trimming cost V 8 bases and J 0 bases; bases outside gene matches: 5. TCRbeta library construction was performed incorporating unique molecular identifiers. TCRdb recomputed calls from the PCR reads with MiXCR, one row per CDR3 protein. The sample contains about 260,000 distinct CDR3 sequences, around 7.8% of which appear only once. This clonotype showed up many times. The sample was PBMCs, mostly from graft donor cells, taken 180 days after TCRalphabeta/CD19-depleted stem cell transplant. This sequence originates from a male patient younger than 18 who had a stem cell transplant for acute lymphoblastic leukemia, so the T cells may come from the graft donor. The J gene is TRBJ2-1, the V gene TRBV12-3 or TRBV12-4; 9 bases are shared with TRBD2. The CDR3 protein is CASGAGGSSYNEQFF. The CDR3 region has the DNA TGTGCCAGCGGGGCGGGGGGGAGCTCCTACAATGAGCAGTTCTTC.